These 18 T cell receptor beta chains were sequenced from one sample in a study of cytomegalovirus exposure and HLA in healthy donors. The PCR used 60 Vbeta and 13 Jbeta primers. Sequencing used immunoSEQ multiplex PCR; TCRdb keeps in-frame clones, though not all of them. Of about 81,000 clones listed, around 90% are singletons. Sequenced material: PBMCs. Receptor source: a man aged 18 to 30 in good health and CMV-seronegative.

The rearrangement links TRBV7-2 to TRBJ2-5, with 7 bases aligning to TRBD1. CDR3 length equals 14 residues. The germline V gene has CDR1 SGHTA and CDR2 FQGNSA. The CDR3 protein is CTTSRQGGIETQYF. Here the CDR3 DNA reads TGTACAACGAGCAGACAGGGCGGAATAGAGACCCAGTACTTC.

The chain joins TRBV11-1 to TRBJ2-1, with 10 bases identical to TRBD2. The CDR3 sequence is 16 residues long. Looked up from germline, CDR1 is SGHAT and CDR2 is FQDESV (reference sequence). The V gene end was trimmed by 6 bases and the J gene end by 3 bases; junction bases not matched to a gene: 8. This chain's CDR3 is CASRIGLAGVYNEQFF. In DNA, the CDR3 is TGTGCCAGCAGAATAGGCCTAGCGGGAGTCTACAATGAGCAGTTCTTC.

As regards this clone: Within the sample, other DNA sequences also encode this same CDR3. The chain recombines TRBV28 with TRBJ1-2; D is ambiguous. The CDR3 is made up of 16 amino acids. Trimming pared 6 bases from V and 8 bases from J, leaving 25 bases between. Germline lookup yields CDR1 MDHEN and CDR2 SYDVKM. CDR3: CASSPPPQRRTRGYTF. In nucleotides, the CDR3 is TGTGCCAGCAGCCCCCCCCCGCAGCGACGGACTAGGGGCTACACCTTC.

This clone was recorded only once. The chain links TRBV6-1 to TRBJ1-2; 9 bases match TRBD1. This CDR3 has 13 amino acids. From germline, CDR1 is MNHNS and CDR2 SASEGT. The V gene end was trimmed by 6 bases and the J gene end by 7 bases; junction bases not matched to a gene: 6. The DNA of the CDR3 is TGTGCCAGCAGGGACAGGGGAAAGGGTGGCTACACCTTC. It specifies CASRDRGKGGYTF.

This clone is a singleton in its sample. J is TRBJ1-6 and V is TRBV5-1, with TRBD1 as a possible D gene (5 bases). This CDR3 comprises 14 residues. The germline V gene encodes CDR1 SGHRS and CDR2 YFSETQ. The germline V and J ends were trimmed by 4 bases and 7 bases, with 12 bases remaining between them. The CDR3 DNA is TGCGCCAGCAGCCCTTGGGGGGAAAATTCACCCCTCCACTTT. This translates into CASSPWGENSPLHF.

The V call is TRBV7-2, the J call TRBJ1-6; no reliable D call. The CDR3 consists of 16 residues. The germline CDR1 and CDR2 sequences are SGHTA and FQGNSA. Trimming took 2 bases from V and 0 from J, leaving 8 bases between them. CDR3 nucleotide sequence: TGTGCCAGCAGCTTAATGAGGAGCTCCTATAATTCACCCCTCCACTTT. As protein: CASSLMRSSYNSPLHF.

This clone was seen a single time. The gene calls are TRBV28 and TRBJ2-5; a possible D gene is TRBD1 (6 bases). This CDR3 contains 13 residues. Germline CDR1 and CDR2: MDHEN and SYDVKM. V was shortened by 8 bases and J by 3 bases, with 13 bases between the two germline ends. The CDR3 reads CASQPGHKETQYF. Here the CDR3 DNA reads TGTGCCAGCCAACCGGGACACAAAGAGACCCAGTACTTC.

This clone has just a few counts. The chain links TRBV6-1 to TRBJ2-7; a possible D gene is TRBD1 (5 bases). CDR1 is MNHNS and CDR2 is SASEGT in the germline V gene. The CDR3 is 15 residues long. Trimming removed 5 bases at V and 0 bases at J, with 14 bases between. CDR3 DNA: TGTGCCAGCAGTCCCACGGGTGACAGCTCCTACGAGCAGTACTTC. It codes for CASSPTGDSSYEQYF.

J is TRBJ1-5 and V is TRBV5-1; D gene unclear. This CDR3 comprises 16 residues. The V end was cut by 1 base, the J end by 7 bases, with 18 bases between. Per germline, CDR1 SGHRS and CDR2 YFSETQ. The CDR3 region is CASSLSVSGLGQPQHF. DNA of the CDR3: TGCGCCAGCAGCTTGTCCGTTAGCGGGCTTGGCCAGCCCCAGCATTTT.

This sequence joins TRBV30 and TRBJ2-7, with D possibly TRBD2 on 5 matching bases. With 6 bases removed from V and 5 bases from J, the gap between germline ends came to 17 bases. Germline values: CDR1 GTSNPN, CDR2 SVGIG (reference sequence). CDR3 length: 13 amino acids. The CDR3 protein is CACRLAGPHEQYF. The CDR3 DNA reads TGTGCCTGTCGACTCGCGGGTCCCCACGAGCAGTACTTC.

In nucleotides, the CDR3 is TGTGCCATCAGCCTGGGAGGGAATGAGCAGTTCTTC. This gives the protein CAISLGGNEQFF. The J gene is TRBJ2-1, the V gene TRBV10-3; 7 nucleotides agree with TRBD2. V shed 6 bases and J 7 bases; nucleotides not matched to a gene: 3. The CDR3 loop spans 12 amino acids. Germline-derived CDR1 and CDR2 are ENHRY and SYGVKD.

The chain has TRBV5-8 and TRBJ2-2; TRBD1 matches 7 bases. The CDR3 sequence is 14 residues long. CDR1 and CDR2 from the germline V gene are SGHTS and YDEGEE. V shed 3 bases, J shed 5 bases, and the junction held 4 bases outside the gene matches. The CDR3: CASSSTGITGELFF. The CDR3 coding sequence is TGTGCCAGCAGCTCGACAGGGATAACCGGGGAGCTGTTTTTT.

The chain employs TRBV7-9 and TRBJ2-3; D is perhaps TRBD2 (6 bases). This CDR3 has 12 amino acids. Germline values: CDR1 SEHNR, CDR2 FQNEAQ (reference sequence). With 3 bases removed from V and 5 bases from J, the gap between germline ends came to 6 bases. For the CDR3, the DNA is TGTGCCAGCAGCTTGGGACTAGATACGCAGTATTTT. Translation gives CASSLGLDTQYF. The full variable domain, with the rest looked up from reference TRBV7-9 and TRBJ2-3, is DTGVSQNPRHKITKRGQNVTFRCDPISEHNRLYWYRQTLGQGPEFLTYFQNEAQLEKSRLLSDRFSAERPKGSFSTLEIQRTEQGDSAMYLCASSLGLDTQYFGPGTRLTVL.

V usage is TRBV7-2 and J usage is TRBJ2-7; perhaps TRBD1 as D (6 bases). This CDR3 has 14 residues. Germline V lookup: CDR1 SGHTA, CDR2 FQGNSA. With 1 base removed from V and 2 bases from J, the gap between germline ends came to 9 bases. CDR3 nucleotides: TGTGCCAGCAGCTTAGAAAGGGGGACCTACGAGCAGTACTTC. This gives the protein CASSLERGTYEQYF. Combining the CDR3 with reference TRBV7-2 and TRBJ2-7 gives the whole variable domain GAGVSQSPSNKVTEKGKDVELRCDPISGHTALYWYRQSLGQGLEFLIYFQGNSAPDKSGLPSDRFSAERTGGSVSTLTIQRTQQEDSAVYLCASSLERGTYEQYFGPGTRLTVT.

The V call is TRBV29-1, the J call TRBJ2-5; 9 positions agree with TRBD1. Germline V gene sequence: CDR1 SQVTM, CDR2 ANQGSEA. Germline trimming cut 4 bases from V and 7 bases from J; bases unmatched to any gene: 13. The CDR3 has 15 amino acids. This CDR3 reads CSVALGTGNLGTQYF. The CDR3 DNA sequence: TGCAGCGTTGCCTTAGGGACAGGGAACCTTGGGACCCAGTACTTC.

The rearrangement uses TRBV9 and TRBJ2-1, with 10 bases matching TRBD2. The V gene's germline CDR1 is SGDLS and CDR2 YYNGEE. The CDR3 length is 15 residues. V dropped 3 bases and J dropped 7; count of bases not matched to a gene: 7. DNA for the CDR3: TGTGCCAGCAGCGCTAGCGGGAGTTTTACGAATGAGCAGTTCTTC. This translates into CASSASGSFTNEQFF.

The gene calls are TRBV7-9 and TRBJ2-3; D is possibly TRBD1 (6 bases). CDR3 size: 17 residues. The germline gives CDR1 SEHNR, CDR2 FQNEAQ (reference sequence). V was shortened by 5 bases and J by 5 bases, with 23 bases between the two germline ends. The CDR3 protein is CASSPYRAQGREDTQYF. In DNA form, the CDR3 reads TGTGCCAGCAGCCCATATCGCGCACAGGGTCGGGAAGATACGCAGTATTTT.

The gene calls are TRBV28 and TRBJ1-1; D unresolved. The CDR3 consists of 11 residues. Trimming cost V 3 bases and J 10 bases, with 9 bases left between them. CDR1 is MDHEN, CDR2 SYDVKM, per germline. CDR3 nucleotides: TGTGCCAGCAGTTTGAGGGAATCAGCTTTCTTT. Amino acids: CASSLRESAFF.